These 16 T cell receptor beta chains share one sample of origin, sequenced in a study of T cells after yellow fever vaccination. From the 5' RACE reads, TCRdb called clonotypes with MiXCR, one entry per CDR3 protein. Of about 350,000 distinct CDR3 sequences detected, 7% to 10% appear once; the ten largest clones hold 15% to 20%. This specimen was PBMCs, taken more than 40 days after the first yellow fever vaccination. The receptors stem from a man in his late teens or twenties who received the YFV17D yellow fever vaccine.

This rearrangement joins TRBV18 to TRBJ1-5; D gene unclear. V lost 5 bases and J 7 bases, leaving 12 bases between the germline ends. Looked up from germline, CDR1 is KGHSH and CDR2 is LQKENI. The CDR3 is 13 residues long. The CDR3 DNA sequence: TGTGCCAGCTCATGGGAGATCCGACAGCCCCAGCATTTT. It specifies CASSWEIRQPQHF.

The CDR3 region is CASSQEVKGSGGGTDTQYF. CDR3 DNA: TGTGCCAGCAGCCAAGAGGTCAAGGGAAGCGGGGGGGGCACAGATACGCAGTATTTT. The chain combines TRBV4-2 with TRBJ2-3; 10 bases agree with TRBD2. The CDR3 has 19 residues. Germline loops: CDR1 LGHNA, CDR2 YNFKEQ. Trimming cost V 0 bases and J 1 base; bases outside gene matches: 10.

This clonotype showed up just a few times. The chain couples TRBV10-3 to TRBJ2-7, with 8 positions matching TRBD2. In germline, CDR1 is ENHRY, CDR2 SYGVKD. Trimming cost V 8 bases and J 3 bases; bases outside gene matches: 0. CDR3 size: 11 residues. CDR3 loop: CAIAGGYEQYF. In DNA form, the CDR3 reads TGTGCCATCGCGGGGGGCTACGAGCAGTACTTC.

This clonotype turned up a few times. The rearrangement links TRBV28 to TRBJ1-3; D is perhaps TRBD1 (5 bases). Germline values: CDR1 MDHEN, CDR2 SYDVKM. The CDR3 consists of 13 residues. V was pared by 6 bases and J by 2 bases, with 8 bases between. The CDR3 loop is CASRPQAGNTIYF. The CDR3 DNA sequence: TGTGCCAGCAGACCACAGGCTGGAAACACCATATATTTT.

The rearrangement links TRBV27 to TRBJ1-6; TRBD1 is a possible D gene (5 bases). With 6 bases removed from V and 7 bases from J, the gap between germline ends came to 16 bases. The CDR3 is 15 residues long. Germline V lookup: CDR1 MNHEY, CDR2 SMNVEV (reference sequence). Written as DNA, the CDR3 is TGTGCCAGCAGCCCAGACTCCCGGGGGAATTCACCCCTCCACTTT. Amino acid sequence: CASSPDSRGNSPLHF.

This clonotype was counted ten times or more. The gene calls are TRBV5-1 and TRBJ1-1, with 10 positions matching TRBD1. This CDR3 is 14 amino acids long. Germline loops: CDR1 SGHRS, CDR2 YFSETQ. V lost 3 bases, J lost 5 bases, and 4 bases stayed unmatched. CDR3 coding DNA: TGCGCCAGCAGCTGGGACAGGGGTGGAACTGAAGCTTTCTTT. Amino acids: CASSWDRGGTEAFF.

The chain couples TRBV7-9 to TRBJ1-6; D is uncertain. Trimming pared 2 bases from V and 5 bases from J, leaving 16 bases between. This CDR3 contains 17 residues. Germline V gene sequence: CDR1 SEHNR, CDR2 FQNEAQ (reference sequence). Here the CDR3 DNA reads TGTGCCAGCAGCTTAAGGGTAGGGCGGGGTAATAATTCACCCCTCCACTTT. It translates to CASSLRVGRGNNSPLHF.

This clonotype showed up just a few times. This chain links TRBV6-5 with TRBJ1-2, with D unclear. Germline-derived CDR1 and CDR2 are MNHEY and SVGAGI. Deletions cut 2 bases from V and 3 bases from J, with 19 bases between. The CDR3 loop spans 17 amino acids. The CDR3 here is CASSYGQSVVLDYGYTF. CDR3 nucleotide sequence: TGTGCCAGCAGTTACGGGCAGTCAGTCGTGTTGGACTATGGCTACACCTTC.

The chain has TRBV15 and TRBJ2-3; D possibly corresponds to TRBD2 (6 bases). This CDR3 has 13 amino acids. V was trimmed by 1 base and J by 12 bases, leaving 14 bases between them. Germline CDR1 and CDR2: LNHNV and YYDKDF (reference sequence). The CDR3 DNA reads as TGTGCCACCAGCAGAGGAGGCGGGAACGCACAGTATTTT. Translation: CATSRGGGNAQYF.

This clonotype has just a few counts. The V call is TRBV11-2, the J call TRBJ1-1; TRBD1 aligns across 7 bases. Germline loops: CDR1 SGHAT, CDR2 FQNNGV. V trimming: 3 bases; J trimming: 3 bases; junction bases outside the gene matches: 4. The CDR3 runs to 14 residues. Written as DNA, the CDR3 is TGTGCCAGCAGCTTCGACAGGGTGGACACTGAAGCTTTCTTT. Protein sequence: CASSFDRVDTEAFF. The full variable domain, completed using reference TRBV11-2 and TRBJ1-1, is EAGVAQSPRYKIIEKRQSVAFWCNPISGHATLYWYQQILGQGPKLLIQFQNNGVVDDSQLPKDRFSAERLKGVDSTLKIQPAKLEDSAVYLCASSFDRVDTEAFFGQGTRLTVV.

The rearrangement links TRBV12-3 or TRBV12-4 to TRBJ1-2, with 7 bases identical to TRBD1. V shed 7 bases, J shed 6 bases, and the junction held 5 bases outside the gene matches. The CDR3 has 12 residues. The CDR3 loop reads CASNDRVHGYTF. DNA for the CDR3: TGTGCCAGCAATGACAGGGTTCATGGCTACACCTTC.

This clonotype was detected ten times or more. CDR3 residues: CSVGSGANYNEQFF. As DNA, the CDR3 is TGCAGCGTTGGTAGCGGGGCGAACTACAATGAGCAGTTCTTC. The chain recombines TRBV29-1 with TRBJ2-1; 8 bases line up with TRBD2. With 4 bases clipped from V and 3 bases from J, the junction kept 5 bases outside the gene matches. Germline V gene lookup returns CDR1 SQVTM and CDR2 ANQGSEA. This CDR3 spans 14 amino acids.

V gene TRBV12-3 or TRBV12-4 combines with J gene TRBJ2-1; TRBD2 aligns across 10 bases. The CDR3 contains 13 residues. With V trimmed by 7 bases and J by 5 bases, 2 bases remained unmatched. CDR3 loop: CASMSGGDNEQFF. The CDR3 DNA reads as TGTGCCAGCATGAGCGGGGGGGACAATGAGCAGTTCTTC.

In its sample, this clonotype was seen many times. CDR3 DNA sequence: TGTGCCAGTCTGGGCCAAACAGGGAAGTCTGGCTACACCTTC. Amino acids: CASLGQTGKSGYTF. The chain uses TRBV19 and TRBJ1-2; maybe TRBD1 (6 bases). V was trimmed by 8 bases and J by 7 bases, leaving 20 bases between them. There are 14 residues in the CDR3. Germline-derived CDR1 and CDR2 are LNHDA and SQIVND (reference sequence).

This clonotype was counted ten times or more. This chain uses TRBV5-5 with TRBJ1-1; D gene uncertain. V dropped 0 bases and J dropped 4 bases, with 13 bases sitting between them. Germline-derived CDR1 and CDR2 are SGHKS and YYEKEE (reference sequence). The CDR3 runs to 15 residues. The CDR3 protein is CASSLASGSGTEAFF. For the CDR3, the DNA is TGTGCCAGCAGCTTGGCCTCTGGGTCGGGCACTGAAGCTTTCTTT. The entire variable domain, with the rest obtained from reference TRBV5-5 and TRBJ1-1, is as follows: DAGVTQSPTHLIKTRGQQVTLRCSPISGHKSVSWYQQVLGQGPQFIFQYYEKEERGRGNFPDRFSARQFPNYSSELNVNALLLGDSALYLCASSLASGSGTEAFFGQGTRLTVV.

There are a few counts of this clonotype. The CDR3 DNA reads as TGCAGCGTCCAATGGGGGGGCAAACGCACAGATACGCAGTATTTT. The encoded protein is CSVQWGGKRTDTQYF. The V gene is TRBV29-1, the J gene TRBJ2-3; D is perhaps TRBD2 (7 bases). The CDR3 is 15 residues long. Trimming shortened V by 6 bases and J by 1 base, and 17 bases separated the two germline ends. The germline gives CDR1 SQVTM, CDR2 ANQGSEA.